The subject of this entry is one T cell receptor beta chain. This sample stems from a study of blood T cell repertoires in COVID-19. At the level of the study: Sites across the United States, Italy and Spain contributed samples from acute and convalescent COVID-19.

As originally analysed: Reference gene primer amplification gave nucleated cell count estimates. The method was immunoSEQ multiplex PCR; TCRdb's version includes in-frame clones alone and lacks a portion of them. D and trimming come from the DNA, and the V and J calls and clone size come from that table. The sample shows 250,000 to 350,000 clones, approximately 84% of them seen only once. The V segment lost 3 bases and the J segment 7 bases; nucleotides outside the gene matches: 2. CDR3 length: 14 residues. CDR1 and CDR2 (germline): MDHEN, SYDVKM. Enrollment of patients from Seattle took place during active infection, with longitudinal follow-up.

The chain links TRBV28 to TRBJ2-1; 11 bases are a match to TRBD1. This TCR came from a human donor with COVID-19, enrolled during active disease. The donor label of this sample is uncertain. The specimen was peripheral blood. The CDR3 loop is CASSFRDRGNEQFF. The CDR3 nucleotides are TGTGCCAGCAGTTTCCGGGACAGGGGGAATGAGCAGTTCTTC.